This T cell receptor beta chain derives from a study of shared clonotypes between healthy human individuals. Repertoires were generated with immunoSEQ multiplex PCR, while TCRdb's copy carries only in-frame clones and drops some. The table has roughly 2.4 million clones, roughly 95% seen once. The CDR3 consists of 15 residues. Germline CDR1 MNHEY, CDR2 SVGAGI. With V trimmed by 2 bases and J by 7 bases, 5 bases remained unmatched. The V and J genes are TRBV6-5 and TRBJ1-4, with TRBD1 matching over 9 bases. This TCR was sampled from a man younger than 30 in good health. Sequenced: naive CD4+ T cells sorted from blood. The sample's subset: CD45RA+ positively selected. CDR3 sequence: CASSYARQGVEKLFF. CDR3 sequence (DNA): TGTGCCAGCAGTTACGCCCGACAGGGGGTTGAAAAACTGTTTTTT.